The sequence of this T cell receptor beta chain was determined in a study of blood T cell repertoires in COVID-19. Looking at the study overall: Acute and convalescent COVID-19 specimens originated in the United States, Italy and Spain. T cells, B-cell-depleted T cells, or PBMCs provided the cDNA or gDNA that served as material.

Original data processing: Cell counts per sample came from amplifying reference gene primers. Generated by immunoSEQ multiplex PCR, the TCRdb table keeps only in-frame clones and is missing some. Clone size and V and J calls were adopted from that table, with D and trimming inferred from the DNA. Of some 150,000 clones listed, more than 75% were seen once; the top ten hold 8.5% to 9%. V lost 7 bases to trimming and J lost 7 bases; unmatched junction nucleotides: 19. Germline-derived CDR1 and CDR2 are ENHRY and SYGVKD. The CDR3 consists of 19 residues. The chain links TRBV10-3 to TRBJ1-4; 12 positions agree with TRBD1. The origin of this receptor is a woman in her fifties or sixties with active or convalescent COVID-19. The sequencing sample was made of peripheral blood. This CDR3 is CAITILTGTGGGIFEKLFF. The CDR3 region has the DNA TGTGCCATCACTATCCTAACCGGGACAGGGGGCGGTATTTTTGAAAAACTGTTTTTT.